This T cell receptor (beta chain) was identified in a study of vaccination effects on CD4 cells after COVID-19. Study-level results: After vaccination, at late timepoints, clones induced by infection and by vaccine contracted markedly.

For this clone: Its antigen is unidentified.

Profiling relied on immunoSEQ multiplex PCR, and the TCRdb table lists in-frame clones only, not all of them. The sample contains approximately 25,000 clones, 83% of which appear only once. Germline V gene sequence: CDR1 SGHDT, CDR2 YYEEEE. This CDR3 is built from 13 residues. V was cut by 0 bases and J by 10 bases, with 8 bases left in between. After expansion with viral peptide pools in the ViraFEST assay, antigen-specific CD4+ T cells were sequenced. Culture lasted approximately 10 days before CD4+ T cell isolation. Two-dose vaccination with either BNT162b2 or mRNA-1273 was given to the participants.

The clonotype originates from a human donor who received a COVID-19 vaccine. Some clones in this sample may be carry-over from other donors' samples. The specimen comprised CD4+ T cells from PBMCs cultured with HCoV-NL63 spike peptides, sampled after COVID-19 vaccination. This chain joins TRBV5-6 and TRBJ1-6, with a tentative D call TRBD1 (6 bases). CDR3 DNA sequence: TGTGCCAGCAGCTTGGTACAGGGCTCACCCCTCCACTTT. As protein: CASSLVQGSPLHF.